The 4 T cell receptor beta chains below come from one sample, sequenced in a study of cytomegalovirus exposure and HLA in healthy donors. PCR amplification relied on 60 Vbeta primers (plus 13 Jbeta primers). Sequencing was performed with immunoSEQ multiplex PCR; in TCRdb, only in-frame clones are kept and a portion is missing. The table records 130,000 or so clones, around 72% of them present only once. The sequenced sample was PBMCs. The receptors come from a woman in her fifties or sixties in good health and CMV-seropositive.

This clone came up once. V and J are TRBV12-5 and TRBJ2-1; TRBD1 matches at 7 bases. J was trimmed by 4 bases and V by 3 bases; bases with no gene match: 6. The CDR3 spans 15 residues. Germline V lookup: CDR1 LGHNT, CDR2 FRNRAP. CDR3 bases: TGTGCTAGTGGTTTAGGACAGGCCGGGTACAATGAGCAGTTCTTC. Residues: CASGLGQAGYNEQFF.

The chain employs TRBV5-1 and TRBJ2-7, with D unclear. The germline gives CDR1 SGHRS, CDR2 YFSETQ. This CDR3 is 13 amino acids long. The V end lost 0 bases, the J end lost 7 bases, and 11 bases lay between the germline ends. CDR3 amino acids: CASSLDGGREQYF. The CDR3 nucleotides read TGCGCCAGCAGCTTGGACGGCGGAAGGGAGCAGTACTTC.

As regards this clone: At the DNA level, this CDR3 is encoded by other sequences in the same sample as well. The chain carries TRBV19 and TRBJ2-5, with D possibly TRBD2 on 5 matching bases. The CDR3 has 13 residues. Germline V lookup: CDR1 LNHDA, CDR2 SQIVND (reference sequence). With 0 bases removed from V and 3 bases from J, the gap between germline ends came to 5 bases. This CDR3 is CASSIDGEETQYF. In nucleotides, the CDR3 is TGTGCCAGTAGTATAGACGGGGAAGAGACCCAGTACTTC.

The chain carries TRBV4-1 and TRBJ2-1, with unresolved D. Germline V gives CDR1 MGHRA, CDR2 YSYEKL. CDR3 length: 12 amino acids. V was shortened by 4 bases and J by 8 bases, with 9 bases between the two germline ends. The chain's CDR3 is CASSRDGYEQFF. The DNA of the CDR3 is TGCGCCAGCAGCCGAGACGGGTATGAGCAGTTCTTC.